This record looks at one T cell receptor (beta chain) sequence and its context. Its antigen is unknown. CDR1 and CDR2 (germline): LNHDA, SQIVND (reference sequence). The CDR3 consists of 16 residues. Deletions cut 4 bases from V and 5 bases from J, with 15 bases between. This entry belongs to a study of T-cell memory formation after mild COVID-19. General study findings and limits: Contracting CD4+ clones were located mainly in CM and EM, and CD8+ clones in EMRA. Memory sampled before infection contained some responding clones, suggesting cross-reactive memory joined.

Employing constant-segment primers, 5'RACE generated TCR alpha and TCR beta cDNA libraries bearing sample barcodes and UMIs. MiXCR, run by TCRdb on the 5' RACE reads, gives a single entry per CDR3 protein. The table shows a few hundred thousand distinct CDR3 sequences, with 8% to 10% occurring only once. The sequenced material came from PBMCs or a T cell subset sorted from them (not recorded which). V usage is TRBV19 and J usage is TRBJ1-6; D ambiguous. The origin of this receptor is a man aged 18-30 years who had mild COVID-19 (a few samples of this study predate the infection). Cell type and time point are not known. The CDR3 DNA sequence: TGTGCCAGTAGTACCGGGCCCAGGACCCATAATTCACCCCTCCACTTT. Protein product: CASSTGPRTHNSPLHF.